This record concerns one T cell receptor beta chain sequence. Its matching antigen is unknown. Splitting the CD4+ cells yielded a CD45RA+ naive subset and a CD45RA-negative memory subset. The data were obtained in a study of shared clonotypes between healthy human individuals. Method: immunoSEQ multiplex PCR; TCRdb's copy keeps in-frame clones and lacks some. The table shows 2 million to 2.5 million clones, with approximately 90% occurring only once. The study's findings and limits: When naive CD4 clonotypes were compared across a few donors, 4% to 6.5% were shared.

V was trimmed by 6 bases and J by 2 bases, leaving 20 bases between them. This CDR3 has 16 residues. Germline CDR1 is MNHNY and CDR2 is SVGAGI (reference sequence). V gene TRBV6-6 combines with J gene TRBJ2-7, with D perhaps matching TRBD2 (5 bases). The specimen was naive CD4+ T cells from PBMCs. The subset was: CD45RA+ positively selected. This TCR derives from a young man in good health. Some clones in this sample may be carry-over from other donors' samples. The chain's CDR3 is CASSLRYLDGTYEQYF. In nucleotides, the CDR3 is TGTGCCAGCAGCCTCCGATATCTCGACGGGACCTACGAGCAGTACTTC.